This T cell receptor beta chain was sequenced for a study of cytomegalovirus exposure and HLA in healthy donors. Study-level points and caveats: Information on immune exposure was restricted to one variable (CMV serostatus).

The CDR3 has 15 amino acids. Trimming cost V 1 base and J 7 bases; bases outside gene matches: 6. Germline V CDR1 and CDR2: SGHKS, YYEKEE (reference sequence). This clone was found a few times. The target antigen is unknown. The PCR contained 60 Vbeta and 13 Jbeta primers. Assay used: immunoSEQ multiplex PCR; TCRdb lists only in-frame clones, some missing. The sample has roughly 190,000 clones, under 85% seen once. Nominally healthy donors provided the samples, though records likely missed some immune exposures. The chain carries TRBV5-5 and TRBJ2-2; 8 positions match TRBD1. The specimen was PBMCs. The receptor was isolated from a female donor in good health and CMV-seronegative. CDR3 sequence (DNA): TGTGCCAGCAGCTTGCCGCCAGGGGGCGGCGGGGAGCTGTTTTTT. This encodes CASSLPPGGGGELFF.